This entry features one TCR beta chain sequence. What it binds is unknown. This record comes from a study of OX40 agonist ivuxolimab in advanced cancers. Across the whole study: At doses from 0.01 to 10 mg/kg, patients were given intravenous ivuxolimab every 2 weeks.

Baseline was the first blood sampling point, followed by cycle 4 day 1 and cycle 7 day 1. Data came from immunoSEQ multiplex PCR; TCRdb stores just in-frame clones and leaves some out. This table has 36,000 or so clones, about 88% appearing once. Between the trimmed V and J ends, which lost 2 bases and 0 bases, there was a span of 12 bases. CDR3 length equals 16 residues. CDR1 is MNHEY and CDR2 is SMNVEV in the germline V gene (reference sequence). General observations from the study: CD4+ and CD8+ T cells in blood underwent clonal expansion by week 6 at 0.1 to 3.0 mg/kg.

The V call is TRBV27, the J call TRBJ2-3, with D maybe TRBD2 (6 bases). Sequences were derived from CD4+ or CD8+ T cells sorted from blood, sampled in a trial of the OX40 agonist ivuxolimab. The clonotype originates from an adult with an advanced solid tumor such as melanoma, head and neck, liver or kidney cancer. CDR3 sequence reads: CASSLEGTSSTDTQYF. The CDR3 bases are TGTGCCAGCAGTTTAGAGGGGACTTCTAGCACAGATACGCAGTATTTT.